The clone carrying this TCR beta chain occurred a few times. Its antigen is undetermined. This specimen belongs to a study of cytotoxic CD8 clonotypes in ibrutinib-treated CLL. Study-wide context: A mean of roughly 260,000 productive templates and 90,000 or so productive rearrangements was obtained per sample.

General observations from the study: Public clonotypes were rare and shrank or held steady on treatment. Sampling schedules were unmatched across sustained-remission and progressing patients. Before falling back toward baseline at progression, clonality had risen at the time of ibrutinib response.

Using immunoSEQ multiplex PCR, the repertoire was profiled, and TCRdb retains in-frame clones only, with some absent. The table records about 200,000 clones, approximately 70% of them present only once. The sample in question was PBMCs, obtained after 12 months of ibrutinib treatment. This sequence originates from a human donor with chronic lymphocytic leukemia.

CDR3 residues: CASSYRMSIYNSPLHF. The CDR3 coding sequence is TGTGCCAGCAGTTACAGGATGTCTATCTATAATTCACCCCTCCACTTT. The chain combines TRBV6-5 with TRBJ1-6; D not certain. The germline V gene has CDR1 MNHEY and CDR2 SVGAGI. The CDR3 sequence is 16 residues long. Trimming pared 2 bases from V and 3 bases from J, leaving 11 bases between.